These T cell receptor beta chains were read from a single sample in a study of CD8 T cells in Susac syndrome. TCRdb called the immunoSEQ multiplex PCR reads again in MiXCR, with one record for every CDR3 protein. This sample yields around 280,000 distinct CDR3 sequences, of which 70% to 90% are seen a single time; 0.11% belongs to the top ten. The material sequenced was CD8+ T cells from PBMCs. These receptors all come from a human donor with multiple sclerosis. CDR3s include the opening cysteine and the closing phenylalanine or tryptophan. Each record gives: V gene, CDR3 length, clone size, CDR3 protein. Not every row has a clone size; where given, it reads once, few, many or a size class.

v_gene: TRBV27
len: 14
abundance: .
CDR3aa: CASTATGGLDEQYF

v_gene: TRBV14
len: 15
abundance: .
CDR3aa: CASSQGRGSADTQYF

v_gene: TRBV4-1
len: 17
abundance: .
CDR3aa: CASSQEVRLAGPGELFF

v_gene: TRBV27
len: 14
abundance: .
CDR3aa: CASRPGTGVNEQYF

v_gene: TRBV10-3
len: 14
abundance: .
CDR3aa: CAISEGLAGHTQYF

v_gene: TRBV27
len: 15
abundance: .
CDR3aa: CASSLSGRPSYEQYF

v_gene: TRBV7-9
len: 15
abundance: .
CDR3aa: CASITPGLAFNEQFF

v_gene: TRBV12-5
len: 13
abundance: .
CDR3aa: CASGLHRAYEQYF

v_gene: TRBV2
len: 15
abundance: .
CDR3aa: CASSESGQGDQPQHF

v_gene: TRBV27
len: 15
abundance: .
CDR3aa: CASSSQGTGDTEAFF

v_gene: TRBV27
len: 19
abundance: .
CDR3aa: CASSLHEPLAGGLYYEQYF

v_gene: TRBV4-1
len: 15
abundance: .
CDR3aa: CASSQAEGANYGYTF

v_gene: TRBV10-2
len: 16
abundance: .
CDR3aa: CASSAGFSDSNQPQHF

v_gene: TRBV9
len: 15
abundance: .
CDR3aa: CASSVAGGSTGELFF

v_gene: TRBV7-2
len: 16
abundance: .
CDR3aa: CASSPRDSSRGNTIYF

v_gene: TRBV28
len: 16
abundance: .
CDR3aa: CASSFPREGRANVLTF

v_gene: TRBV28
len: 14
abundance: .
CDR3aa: CASTPLGASYEQYF

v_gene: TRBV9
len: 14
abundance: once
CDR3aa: CASSVAGKESPLHF

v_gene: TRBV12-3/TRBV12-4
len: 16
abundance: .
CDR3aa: CASSPPGTGSNTEAFF

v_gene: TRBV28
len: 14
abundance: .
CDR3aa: CASSFGTGVDEQYF

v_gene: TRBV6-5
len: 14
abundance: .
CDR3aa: CASSYAELYYEQYF

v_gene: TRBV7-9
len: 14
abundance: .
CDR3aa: CASSLQGVAQPQHF

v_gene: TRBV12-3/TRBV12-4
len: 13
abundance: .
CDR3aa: CASSFGGLRGYTF

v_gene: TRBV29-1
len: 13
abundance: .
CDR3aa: CSVEGQPNYEQYF

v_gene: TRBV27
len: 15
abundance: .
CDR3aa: CATSRRVGVTDTQYF

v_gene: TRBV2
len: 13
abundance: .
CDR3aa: CASSEAPGNEQFF

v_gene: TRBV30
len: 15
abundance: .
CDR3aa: CAWGISNRQGNTIYF

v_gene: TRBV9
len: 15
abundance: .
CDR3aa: CASSVGEGGSDTQYF

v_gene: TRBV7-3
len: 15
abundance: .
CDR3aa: CASSLSGTAGNTIYF

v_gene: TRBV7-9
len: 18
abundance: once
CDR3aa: CASSLSTGRDERNQPQHF

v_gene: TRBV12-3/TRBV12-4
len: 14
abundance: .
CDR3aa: CASNEQGSGNEQFF

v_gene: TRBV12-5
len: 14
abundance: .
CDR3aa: CASGFQQGVSEQYF

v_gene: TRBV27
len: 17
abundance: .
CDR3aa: CASSLVLGQGVTGELFF

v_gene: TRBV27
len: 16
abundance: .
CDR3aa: CASSLVPGRGLSPLHF

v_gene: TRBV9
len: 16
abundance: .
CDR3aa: CASSVEGYQGYNEQFF

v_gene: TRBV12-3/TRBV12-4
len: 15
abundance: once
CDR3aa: CASTWGGGSNQPQHF

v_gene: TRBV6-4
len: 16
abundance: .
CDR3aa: CASSASGTSGDYEQYF

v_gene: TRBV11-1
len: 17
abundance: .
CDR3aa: CASSLKRSGRALDTQYF

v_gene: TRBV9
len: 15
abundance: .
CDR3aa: CASSVGGGGTGELFF

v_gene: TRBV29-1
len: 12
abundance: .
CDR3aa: CSVGGRGNIQYF

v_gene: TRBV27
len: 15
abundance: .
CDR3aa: CASSFDRELNTEAFF

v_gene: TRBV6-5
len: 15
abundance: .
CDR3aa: CASSYQGPASYEQYF

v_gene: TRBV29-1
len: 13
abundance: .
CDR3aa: CSVELSVSYEQYF

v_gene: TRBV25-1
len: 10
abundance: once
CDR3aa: CASSGAEAFF

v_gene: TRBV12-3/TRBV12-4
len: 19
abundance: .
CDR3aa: CASSLRGLALPSSYNEQFF

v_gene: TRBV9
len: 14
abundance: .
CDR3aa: CASSAPARTGELFF

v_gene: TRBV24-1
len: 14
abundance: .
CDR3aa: CATSESGASDTQYF

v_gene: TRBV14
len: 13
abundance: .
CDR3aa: CASSQDWGNEQFF

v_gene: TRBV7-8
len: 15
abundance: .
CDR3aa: CASSLAVAGWDGYTF

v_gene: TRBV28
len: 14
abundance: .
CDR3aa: CASSPDGGGNTIYF

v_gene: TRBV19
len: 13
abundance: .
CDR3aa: CASRGDRADTQYF

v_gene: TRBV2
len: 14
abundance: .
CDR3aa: CASSRGPKGYGYTF

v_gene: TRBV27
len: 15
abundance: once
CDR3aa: CASSLGSVGTGEAFF

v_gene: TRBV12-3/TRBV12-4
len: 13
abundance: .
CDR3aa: CASTGTGNTEAFF

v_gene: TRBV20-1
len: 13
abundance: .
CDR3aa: CSARDGLSYEQYF

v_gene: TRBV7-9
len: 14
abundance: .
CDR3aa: CASSPKGLPLEQYF

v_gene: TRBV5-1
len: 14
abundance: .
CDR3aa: CASSLSAASYGYTF

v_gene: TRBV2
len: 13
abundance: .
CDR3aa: CASEREGHGELFF

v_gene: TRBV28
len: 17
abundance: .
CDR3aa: CASSSGPRDRGIGEQFF

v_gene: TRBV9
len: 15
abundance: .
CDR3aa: CASSPKLAGGHEQFF